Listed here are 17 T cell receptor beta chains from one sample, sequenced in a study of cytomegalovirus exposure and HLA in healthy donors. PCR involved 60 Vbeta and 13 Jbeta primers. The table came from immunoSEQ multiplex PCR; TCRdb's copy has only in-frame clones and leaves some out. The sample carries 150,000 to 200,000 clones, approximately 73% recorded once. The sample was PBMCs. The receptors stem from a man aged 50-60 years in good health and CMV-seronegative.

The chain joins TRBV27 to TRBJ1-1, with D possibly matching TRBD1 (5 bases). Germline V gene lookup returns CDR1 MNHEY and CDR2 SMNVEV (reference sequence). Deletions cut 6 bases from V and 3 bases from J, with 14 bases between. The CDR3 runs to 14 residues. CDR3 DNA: TGTGCCAGCAGGCCCGGGGGAGGGGACACTGAAGCTTTCTTT. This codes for CASRPGGGDTEAFF.

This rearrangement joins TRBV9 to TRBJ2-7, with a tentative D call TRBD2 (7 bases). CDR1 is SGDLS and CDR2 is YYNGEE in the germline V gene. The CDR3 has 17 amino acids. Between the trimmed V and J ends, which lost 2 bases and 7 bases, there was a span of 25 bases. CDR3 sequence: CASSVDAGGQLSREQYF. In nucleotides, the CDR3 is TGTGCCAGCAGCGTCGATGCCGGGGGGCAGCTTTCGAGGGAGCAGTACTTC.

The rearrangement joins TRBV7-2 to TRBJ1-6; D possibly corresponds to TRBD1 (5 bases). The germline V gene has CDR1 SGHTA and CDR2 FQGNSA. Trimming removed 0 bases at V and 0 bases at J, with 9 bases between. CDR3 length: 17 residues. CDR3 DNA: TGTGCCAGCAGCTTAGCCGGGGGGAGCTCCTATAATTCACCCCTCCACTTT. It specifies CASSLAGGSSYNSPLHF.

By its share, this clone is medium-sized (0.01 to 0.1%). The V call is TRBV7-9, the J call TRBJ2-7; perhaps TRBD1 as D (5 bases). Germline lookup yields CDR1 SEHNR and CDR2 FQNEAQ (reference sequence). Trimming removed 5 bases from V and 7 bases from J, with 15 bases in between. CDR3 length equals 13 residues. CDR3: CASSLVGAEEQYF. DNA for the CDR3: TGTGCCAGCAGCCTAGTTGGGGCGGAAGAGCAGTACTTC.

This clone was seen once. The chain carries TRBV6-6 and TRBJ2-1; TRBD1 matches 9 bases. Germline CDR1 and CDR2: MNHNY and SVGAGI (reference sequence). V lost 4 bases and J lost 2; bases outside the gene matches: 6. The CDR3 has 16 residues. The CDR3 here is CASSWGQGKTYNEQFF. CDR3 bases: TGTGCCAGCAGTTGGGGACAGGGAAAAACCTACAATGAGCAGTTCTTC.

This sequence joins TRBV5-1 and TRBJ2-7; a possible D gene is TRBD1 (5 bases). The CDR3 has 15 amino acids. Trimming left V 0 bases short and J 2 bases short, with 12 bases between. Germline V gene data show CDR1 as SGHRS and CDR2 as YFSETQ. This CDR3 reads CASSLAGALTYEQYF. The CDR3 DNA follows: TGCGCCAGCAGCTTGGCTGGGGCGCTCACCTACGAGCAGTACTTC.

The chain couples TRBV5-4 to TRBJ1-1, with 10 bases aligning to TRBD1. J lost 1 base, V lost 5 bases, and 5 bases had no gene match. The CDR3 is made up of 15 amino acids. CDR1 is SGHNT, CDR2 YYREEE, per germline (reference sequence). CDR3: CASSPTGGKNTEAFF. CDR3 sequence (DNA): TGTGCCAGCAGTCCGACAGGGGGCAAGAACACTGAAGCTTTCTTT.

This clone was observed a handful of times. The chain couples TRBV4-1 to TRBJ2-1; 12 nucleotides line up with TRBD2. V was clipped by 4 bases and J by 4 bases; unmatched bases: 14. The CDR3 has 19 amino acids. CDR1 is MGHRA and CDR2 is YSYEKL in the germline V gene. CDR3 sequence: CASSRLVLAGGPGYNEQFF. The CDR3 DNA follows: TGCGCCAGCAGCCGCCTGGTGCTAGCGGGGGGGCCAGGTTACAATGAGCAGTTCTTC.

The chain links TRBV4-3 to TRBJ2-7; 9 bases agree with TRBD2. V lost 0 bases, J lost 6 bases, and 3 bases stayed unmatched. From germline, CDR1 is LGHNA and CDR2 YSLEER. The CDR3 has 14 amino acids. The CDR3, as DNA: TGCGCCAGCAGCCAAGATCTGCGGGGGGGCGAGCAGTACTTC. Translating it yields CASSQDLRGGEQYF.

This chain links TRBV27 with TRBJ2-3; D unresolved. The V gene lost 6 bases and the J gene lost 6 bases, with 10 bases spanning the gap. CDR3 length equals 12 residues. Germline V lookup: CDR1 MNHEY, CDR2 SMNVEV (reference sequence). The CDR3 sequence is CASSSARDTQYF. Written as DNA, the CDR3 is TGTGCCAGCAGCTCTGCGAGGGATACGCAGTATTTT.

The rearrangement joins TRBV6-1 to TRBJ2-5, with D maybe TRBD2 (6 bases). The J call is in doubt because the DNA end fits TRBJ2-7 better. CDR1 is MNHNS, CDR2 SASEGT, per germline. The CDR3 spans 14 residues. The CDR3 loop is CASTQEGLSYEQYF. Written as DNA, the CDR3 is TGTGCCAGCACCCAGGAGGGGCTTTCCTACGAGCAGTACTTC.

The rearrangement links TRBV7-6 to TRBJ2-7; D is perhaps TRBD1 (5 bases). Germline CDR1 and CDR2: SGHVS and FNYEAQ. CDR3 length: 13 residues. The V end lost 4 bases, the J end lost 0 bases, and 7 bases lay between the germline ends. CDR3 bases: TGTGCCAGCAGCTCACAGGACTCCTACGAGCAGTACTTC. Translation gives CASSSQDSYEQYF.

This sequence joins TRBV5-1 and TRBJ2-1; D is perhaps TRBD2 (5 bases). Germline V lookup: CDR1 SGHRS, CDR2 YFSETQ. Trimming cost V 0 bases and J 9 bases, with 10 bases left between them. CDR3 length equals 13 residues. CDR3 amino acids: CASSLALRVEQFF. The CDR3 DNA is TGCGCCAGCAGCTTGGCTCTGCGGGTTGAGCAGTTCTTC.

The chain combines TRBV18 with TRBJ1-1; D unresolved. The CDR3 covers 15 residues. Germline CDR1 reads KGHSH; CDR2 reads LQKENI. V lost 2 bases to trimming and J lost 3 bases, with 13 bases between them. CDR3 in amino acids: CASSPFKLADTEAFF. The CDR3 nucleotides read TGTGCCAGCTCACCATTTAAACTGGCGGACACTGAAGCTTTCTTT.

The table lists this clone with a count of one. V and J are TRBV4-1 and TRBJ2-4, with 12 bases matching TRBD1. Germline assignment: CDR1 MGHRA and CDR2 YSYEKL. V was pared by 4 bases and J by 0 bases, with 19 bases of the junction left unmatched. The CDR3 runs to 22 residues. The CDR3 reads CASSLFLTPGQGAGGAKNIQYF. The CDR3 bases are TGCGCCAGCAGCCTTTTTTTAACACCGGGACAGGGGGCTGGGGGAGCCAAAAACATTCAGTACTTC.

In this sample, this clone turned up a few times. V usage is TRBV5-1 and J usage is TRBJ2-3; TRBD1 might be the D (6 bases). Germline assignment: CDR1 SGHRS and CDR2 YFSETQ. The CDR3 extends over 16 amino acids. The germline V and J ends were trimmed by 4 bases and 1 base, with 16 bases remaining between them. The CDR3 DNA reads TGCGCCAGCAGCCCCGGACAGAGCCGAGGCACAGATACGCAGTATTTT. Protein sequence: CASSPGQSRGTDTQYF.

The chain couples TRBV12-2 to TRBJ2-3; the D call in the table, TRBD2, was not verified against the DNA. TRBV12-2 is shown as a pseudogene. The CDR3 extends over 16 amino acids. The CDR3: CASRLGERGLTNTQYF. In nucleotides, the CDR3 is TGTGCAAGTCGCTTAGGGGAACGGGGACTCACGAATACGCAGTATTTT.